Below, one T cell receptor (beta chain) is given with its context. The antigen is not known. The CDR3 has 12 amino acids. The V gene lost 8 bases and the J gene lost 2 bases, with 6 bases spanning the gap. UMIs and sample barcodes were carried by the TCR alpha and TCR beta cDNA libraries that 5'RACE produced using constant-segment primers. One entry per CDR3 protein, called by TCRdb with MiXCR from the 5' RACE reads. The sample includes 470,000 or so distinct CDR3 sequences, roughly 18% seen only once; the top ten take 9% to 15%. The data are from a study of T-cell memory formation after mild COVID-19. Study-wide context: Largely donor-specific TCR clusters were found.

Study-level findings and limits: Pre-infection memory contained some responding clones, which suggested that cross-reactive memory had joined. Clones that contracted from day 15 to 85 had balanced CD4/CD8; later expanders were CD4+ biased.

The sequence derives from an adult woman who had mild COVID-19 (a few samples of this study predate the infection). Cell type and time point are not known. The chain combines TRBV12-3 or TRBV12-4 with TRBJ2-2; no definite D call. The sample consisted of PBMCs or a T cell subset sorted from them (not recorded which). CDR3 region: CASYGNTGELFF. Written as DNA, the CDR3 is TGTGCCAGCTATGGAAACACCGGGGAGCTGTTTTTT.